Presented here are 14 T cell receptor beta chains from one specimen sequenced in a study of T cell repertoires in ileal Crohn's disease. Some clones are missing from TCRdb's copy, which holds only in-frame ones; the method was immunoSEQ multiplex PCR. The sample includes 9,500 to 12,000 clones, around 86% seen only once; the top ten take more than 9%. Time point given: inflamed ileum from the surgical specimen. Sequencing used ileal tissue. The origin of the receptors is an adult with Crohn's disease.

There are a few counts of this clone. This chain connects TRBV11-2 to TRBJ1-4, with 8 bases aligning to TRBD1. Germline values: CDR1 SGHAT, CDR2 FQNNGV. V was pared by 5 bases and J by 8 bases, with 4 bases of the junction left unmatched. The CDR3 extends over 13 amino acids. The CDR3, as DNA: TGTGCCAGCAGCCAGGGGGCAGGGGAAAAACTGTTTTTT. It specifies CASSQGAGEKLFF.

Here the CDR3 reads CASSLGPNEKLFF. DNA of the CDR3: TGTGCCAGCAGTTTGGGCCCTAATGAAAAACTGTTTTTT. The chain combines TRBV27 with TRBJ1-4, with unresolved D. Trimming cost V 3 bases and J 3 bases, with 5 bases left between them. This CDR3 is built from 13 residues. The V gene's germline CDR1 is MNHEY and CDR2 SMNVEV (reference sequence).

This sequence joins TRBV30 and TRBJ2-7, with unresolved D. CDR3 length: 11 amino acids. Germline CDR1 GTSNPN, CDR2 SVGIG (reference sequence). Trimming took off 1 base at V and 3 bases at J, with 4 bases between the two ends. The CDR3 nucleotides are TGTGCCTGGAGTGCCCGCTACGAGCAGTACTTC. Its translation is CAWSARYEQYF.

This clone was observed once. V usage is TRBV28 and J usage is TRBJ2-7; 9 positions agree with TRBD2. The CDR3 runs to 14 residues. CDR1 is MDHEN and CDR2 is SYDVKM in the germline V gene. The trim removed 8 bases at V and 6 bases at J, leaving 11 bases unmatched. The CDR3 protein is CASGYSGRVSEQYV. For the CDR3, the DNA is TGTGCCAGCGGATATAGCGGGAGAGTGAGCGAGCAGTACGTC.

The V and J genes are TRBV5-1 and TRBJ2-4; D is undetermined. Trimming cost V 0 bases and J 1 base, with 5 bases left between them. The germline CDR1 and CDR2 sequences are SGHRS and YFSETQ. This CDR3 has 14 residues. The CDR3 DNA reads as TGCGCCAGCAGCTTGGAAGGCGCCAAAAACATTCAGTACTTC. Translated: CASSLEGAKNIQYF. The full variable domain, completed using reference TRBV5-1 and TRBJ2-4, is KAGVTQTPRYLIKTRGQQVTLSCSPISGHRSVSWYQQTPGQGLQFLFEYFSETQRNKGNFPGRFSGRQFSNSRSEMNVSTLELGDSALYLCASSLEGAKNIQYFGAGTRLSVL.

This rearrangement joins TRBV7-2 to TRBJ1-6; D remains unclear. The CDR3 is made up of 16 amino acids. Between the trimmed V and J ends, which lost 3 bases and 3 bases, there was a span of 12 bases. Per germline, CDR1 SGHTA and CDR2 FQGNSA. The CDR3 sequence: CASSLVGRNYNSPLHF. DNA for the CDR3: TGTGCCAGCAGCTTGGTGGGCCGGAACTATAATTCACCCCTCCACTTT. Drawing the rest from reference TRBV7-2 and TRBJ1-6, the complete variable domain is GAGVSQSPSNKVTEKGKDVELRCDPISGHTALYWYRQSLGQGLEFLIYFQGNSAPDKSGLPSDRFSAERTGGSVSTLTIQRTQQEDSAVYLCASSLVGRNYNSPLHFGNGTRLTVT.

This clone occurred once. This chain uses TRBV30 with TRBJ1-2; D might be TRBD1 (6 bases). V lost 8 bases and J 6 bases, leaving 22 bases between the germline ends. This CDR3 comprises 14 residues. CDR1 GTSNPN and CDR2 SVGIG come from the germline V gene (reference sequence). CDR3 DNA sequence: TGTGCCGTATACGGTGCTACTTACAGGGATGGCTACACCTTC. Translated: CAVYGATYRDGYTF.

This chain links TRBV2 with TRBJ1-1; possible D gene TRBD1, 5 bases. In germline, CDR1 is SNHLY, CDR2 FYNNEI. CDR3 size: 13 residues. V dropped 7 bases and J dropped 4 bases, with 13 bases sitting between them. The CDR3, as DNA: TGTGCCAGCAAAGGGACCGGGGGCACTGAAGCTTTCTTT. It codes for CASKGTGGTEAFF.

The rearrangement uses TRBV13 and TRBJ2-7, with TRBD2 matching 9 bases. The CDR3 is made up of 15 amino acids. Germline V gene data show CDR1 as PRHDT and CDR2 as FYEKMQ (reference sequence). V shed 3 bases and J 1 base; nucleotides not matched to a gene: 4. The CDR3 DNA is TGTGCCAGCAGCTTTAGCGGGAGTGGGTCCTACGAGCAGTACGTC. Translated: CASSFSGSGSYEQYV.

V gene TRBV7-2 combines with J gene TRBJ1-2, with 7 bases that match TRBD1. With V trimmed by 5 bases and J by 8 bases, 11 bases remained unmatched. Germline loops: CDR1 SGHTA, CDR2 FQGNSA. This CDR3 is 14 amino acids long. This CDR3 is CASSPGTVGRGYTF. CDR3 in DNA: TGTGCCAGCAGCCCAGGGACAGTAGGGCGGGGCTACACCTTC.

This clone was seen a single time. The chain uses TRBV2 and TRBJ1-2, with TRBD1 identical over 9 bases. The CDR3 covers 14 residues. V trimming: 6 bases; J trimming: 2 bases; junction bases outside the gene matches: 4. Per the germline V gene, CDR1 is SNHLY and CDR2 is FYNNEI. As DNA, the CDR3 is TGTGCCAGCAGATCGACAGGGGGGAACTATGGCTACACCTTC. It specifies CASRSTGGNYGYTF.

This clone was recorded only once. The chain recombines TRBV7-2 with TRBJ2-3; D is perhaps TRBD2 (5 bases). Germline V gene data show CDR1 as SGHTA and CDR2 as FQGNSA. This CDR3 contains 15 residues. With 3 bases removed from V and 4 bases from J, the gap between germline ends came to 14 bases. This CDR3 reads CASSLVAPRSDTQYF. The CDR3 bases are TGTGCCAGCAGCTTGGTAGCGCCCCGGTCAGATACGCAGTATTTT.

V usage is TRBV2 and J usage is TRBJ1-1; 7 bases align to TRBD1. Per germline, CDR1 SNHLY and CDR2 FYNNEI. The CDR3 runs to 18 residues. Trimming at V came to 2 bases and at J to 0 bases, leaving 12 bases not matched to a gene. CDR3 region: CASSESSQGVPMNTEAFF. The DNA of the CDR3 is TGTGCCAGCAGTGAAAGTAGCCAGGGGGTTCCCATGAACACTGAAGCTTTCTTT.

V and J are TRBV6-5 and TRBJ2-5; D perhaps matches TRBD1 (6 bases). The V end lost 8 bases, the J end lost 0 bases, and 13 bases lay between the germline ends. The V gene's germline CDR1 is MNHEY and CDR2 SVGAGI. CDR3 length: 14 amino acids. In nucleotides, the CDR3 is TGTGCCAGCCGGGGAAGGGGGTACCAAGAGACCCAGTACTTC. It specifies CASRGRGYQETQYF.